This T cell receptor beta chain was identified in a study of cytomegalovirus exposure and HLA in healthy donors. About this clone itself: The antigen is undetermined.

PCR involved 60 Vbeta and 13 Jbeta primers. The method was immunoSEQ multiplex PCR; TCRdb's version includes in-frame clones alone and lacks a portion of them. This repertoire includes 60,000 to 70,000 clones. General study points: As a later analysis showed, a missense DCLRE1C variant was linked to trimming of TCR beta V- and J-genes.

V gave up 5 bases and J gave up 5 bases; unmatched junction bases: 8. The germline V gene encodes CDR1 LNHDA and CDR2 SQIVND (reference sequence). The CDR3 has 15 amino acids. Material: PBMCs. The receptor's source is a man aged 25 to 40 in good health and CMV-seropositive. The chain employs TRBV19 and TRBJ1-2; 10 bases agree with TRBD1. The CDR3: CASSLTWTGGYGYTF. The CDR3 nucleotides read TGTGCCAGTAGTCTCACTTGGACAGGGGGGTATGGCTACACCTTC.